These 30 T cell receptor beta chains originate from one sample sequenced in a study of long-term antiretroviral therapy in people with HIV (dated by TCRdb to 2022 to 2024). Sequencing of the TRB variable region was done with the immunoSEQ hsTCRB v3.0 assay at survey level resolution. TCRdb stores this immuneACCESS table with in-frame sequences only. Part of the clones is absent; in the studies checked, under half of the shortfall reflects unresolved V genes, and no reason is known for the rest. Within this sample are 26,000 or so clones, with 88% of them counted one time only. The ten largest clones capture around 4.4% of the sample. Sample: unsorted PBMCs, taken 0.5 years after starting antiretroviral therapy. The receptors were sampled from a woman under 30 with HIV.

This rearrangement joins TRBV7-2 to TRBJ2-5, with a weak D call TRBD2 (6 bases). Per the germline V gene, CDR1 is SGHTA and CDR2 is FQGNSA. Trimming shortened V by 5 bases and J by 1 base, and 14 bases separated the two germline ends. This CDR3 spans 15 amino acids. The CDR3 DNA sequence: TGTGCCAGCAGCACCTCCTTAGCGGTCCAAGAGACCCAGTACTTC. It is translated as CASSTSLAVQETQYF.

The chain carries TRBV27 and TRBJ2-7; TRBD1 matches 11 bases. The trim removed 7 bases at V and 0 bases at J, leaving 8 bases unmatched. Germline loops: CDR1 MNHEY, CDR2 SMNVEV (reference sequence). The CDR3 runs 16 residues. The CDR3 protein is CASTTNGQGASYEQYF. CDR3 nucleotide sequence: TGTGCCAGCACTACCAACGGACAGGGGGCCTCCTACGAGCAGTACTTC.

V gene TRBV9 combines with J gene TRBJ2-7; the D gene is possibly TRBD2 (7 bases). The CDR3 spans 15 residues. The germline gives CDR1 SGDLS, CDR2 YYNGEE. Trimming pared 3 bases from V and 2 bases from J, leaving 15 bases between. DNA of the CDR3: TGTGCCAGCAGCGAGGGGGGGAGGGCTCCCTACGAGCAGTACTTC. Translating gives CASSEGGRAPYEQYF. The full variable domain, in which reference TRBV9 and TRBJ2-7 provide the parts outside the CDR3, is DSGVTQTPKHLITATGQRVTLRCSPRSGDLSVYWYQQSLDQGLQFLIQYYNGEERAKGNILERFSAQQFPDLHSELNLSSLELGDSALYFCASSEGGRAPYEQYFGPGTRLTVT.

The chain is built from TRBV28 and TRBJ1-5; D remains ambiguous. There are 16 residues in the CDR3. The germline V gene has CDR1 MDHEN and CDR2 SYDVKM. With 7 bases removed from V and 0 bases from J, the gap between germline ends came to 16 bases. The CDR3 spells CASIAPFDRSNQPQHF. The CDR3 nucleotides are TGTGCCAGCATCGCCCCCTTCGACCGTAGCAATCAGCCCCAGCATTTT.

The chain joins TRBV18 to TRBJ2-1; 9 bases agree with TRBD2. The CDR3 sequence is 14 residues long. V gave up 3 bases and J gave up 9 bases; unmatched junction bases: 6. CDR1 and CDR2 from the germline V gene are KGHSH and LQKENI. The chain's CDR3 is CASSPSGREGEQFF. CDR3 DNA sequence: TGTGCCAGCTCACCTAGCGGGAGAGAAGGTGAGCAGTTCTTC.

In its sample, this clone was seen a few times. The chain links TRBV7-6 to TRBJ1-1; D is uncertain. Germline V CDR1 and CDR2: SGHVS, FNYEAQ. Trimming took 2 bases from V and 1 from J, leaving 8 bases between them. CDR3 length equals 14 residues. The CDR3 sequence is CASSLQVTNTEAFF. The DNA of the CDR3 is TGTGCCAGCAGCTTACAGGTAACGAACACTGAAGCTTTCTTT.

The chain carries TRBV29-1 and TRBJ2-3, with D possibly TRBD2 on 6 matching bases. The CDR3 runs 15 residues. In germline, CDR1 is SQVTM, CDR2 ANQGSEA. The ends were cut back, 3 bases at V and 1 base at J, with 14 bases in the middle. For the CDR3, the DNA is TGCAGCGTTGACGAGTCTAGCGAGGGCACAGATACGCAGTATTTT. This gives the protein CSVDESSEGTDTQYF.

The CDR3 bases are TGTGCCGCGGGCGAACTCCCGCAAGACGAGCAGTACTTC. It yields the protein CAAGELPQDEQYF. J is TRBJ2-7 and V is TRBV10-3, with D possibly being TRBD2 (5 bases). The CDR3 contains 13 residues. The V gene's germline CDR1 is ENHRY and CDR2 SYGVKD. Trimming took off 11 bases at V and 5 bases at J, with 19 bases between the two ends.

The gene calls are TRBV6-5 and TRBJ2-7; no clear D. The germline V gene has CDR1 MNHEY and CDR2 SVGAGI. The length of the CDR3 is 14 residues. The V end lost 6 bases, the J end lost 0 bases, and 12 bases lay between the germline ends. The CDR3 bases are TGTGCCAGCAGCAAGACACCGAACTCCTACGAGCAGTACTTC. Amino acids: CASSKTPNSYEQYF.

The CDR3 DNA is TGTGCCAGCAGAGAACGAAACAGGGTTGGTTCACCCCTCCACTTT. Translation: CASRERNRVGSPLHF. V gene TRBV28 combines with J gene TRBJ1-6; tentatively, D is TRBD1 (6 bases). Trimming pared 6 bases from V and 9 bases from J, leaving 18 bases between. From germline, CDR1 is MDHEN and CDR2 SYDVKM. The CDR3 has 15 amino acids.

The rearrangement joins TRBV5-4 to TRBJ2-1; 9 bases fit TRBD1. Germline V gene sequence: CDR1 SGHNT, CDR2 YYREEE (reference sequence). J gave up 2 bases and V 0 bases, and 3 bases lay outside the gene matches. The CDR3 is 16 amino acids. The CDR3, as DNA: TGTGCCAGCAGCTTGGGGGGACAGGGTCCCTACAATGAGCAGTTCTTC. Translated: CASSLGGQGPYNEQFF.

The chain links TRBV6-1 to TRBJ1-1; D not resolved. The germline CDR1 and CDR2 sequences are MNHNS and SASEGT. V gave up 4 bases and J gave up 1 base, with 7 bases separating them. This CDR3 spans 13 amino acids. The CDR3 bases are TGTGCCAGCAGTGTTAAGGGGAACACTGAAGCTTTCTTT. This sequence encodes CASSVKGNTEAFF.

The table lists this clone with a few counts. The gene calls are TRBV7-9 and TRBJ1-1; perhaps TRBD1 as D (6 bases). The CDR3 covers 16 residues. The germline V gene has CDR1 SEHNR and CDR2 FQNEAQ (reference sequence). The V end lost 7 bases, the J end lost 0 bases, and 18 bases lay between the germline ends. The CDR3 loop reads CASTAQQGTMNTEAFF. The CDR3 nucleotides read TGTGCCAGCACCGCACAACAGGGAACCATGAACACTGAAGCTTTCTTT.

J is TRBJ2-1 and V is TRBV5-6; D is undetermined. Germline V lookup: CDR1 SGHDT, CDR2 YYEEEE. Deletions cut 2 bases from V and 7 bases from J, with 7 bases between. CDR3 length: 12 amino acids. CDR3 sequence reads: CASSLRRNEQFF. CDR3 sequence (DNA): TGTGCCAGCAGCTTAAGGCGGAATGAGCAGTTCTTC.

This chain joins TRBV27 and TRBJ1-2; D uncertain. Germline V gives CDR1 MNHEY, CDR2 SMNVEV (reference sequence). This CDR3 has 13 residues. Deletions cut 4 bases from V and 8 bases from J, with 14 bases between. The CDR3 DNA follows: TGTGCCAGCAGTTCCGGGTTCAGGAGGGGCTACACCTTC. Its translation: CASSSGFRRGYTF.

The chain joins TRBV7-9 to TRBJ1-2; 10 bases align to TRBD1. Losses at the gene ends were 4 bases for V and 6 bases for J; bases not matched to a gene: 2. This CDR3 has 13 amino acids. The V gene's germline CDR1 is SEHNR and CDR2 FQNEAQ (reference sequence). CDR3 residues: CASSYGTGDGYTF. The CDR3 DNA sequence: TGTGCCAGCAGCTACGGGACAGGGGATGGCTACACCTTC.

The J gene is TRBJ1-6, the V gene TRBV4-3; D is possibly TRBD1 (5 bases). In germline, CDR1 is LGHNA, CDR2 YSLEER. The CDR3 length is 15 residues. V gave up 0 bases and J gave up 9 bases, with 12 bases separating them. The DNA for the CDR3 is TGCGCCAGCAGCCAAGATTCAGGGTGGGGTTCACCCCTCCACTTT. Protein: CASSQDSGWGSPLHF.

The CDR3 sequence: CASSEADGGGYEQYF. CDR3 sequence (DNA): TGTGCCAGCAGTGAAGCAGATGGAGGGGGCTACGAGCAGTACTTC. The chain recombines TRBV6-1 with TRBJ2-7, with D perhaps being TRBD1 or TRBD2 (6 bases each). This CDR3 comprises 15 residues. Trimming left V 0 bases short and J 3 bases short, with 12 bases between. From germline, CDR1 is MNHNS and CDR2 SASEGT.

The V and J genes are TRBV28 and TRBJ2-1; D is possibly TRBD1 (5 bases). Per the germline V gene, CDR1 is MDHEN and CDR2 is SYDVKM. The germline V and J ends were trimmed by 6 bases and 4 bases, with 22 bases remaining between them. The CDR3 totals 17 residues. This CDR3 is CASSPIPRDGLYNEQFF. CDR3 DNA: TGTGCCAGCAGCCCTATCCCCAGGGATGGGTTATACAATGAGCAGTTCTTC.

The count of this clone is one. V is TRBV9 and J is TRBJ2-1, with 12 bases lining up with TRBD2. The CDR3 has 15 amino acids. The V gene end was trimmed by 0 bases and the J gene end by 7 bases; junction bases not matched to a gene: 2. Germline values: CDR1 SGDLS, CDR2 YYNGEE. The CDR3 DNA follows: TGTGCCAGCAGCGTAGGGACTAGCGGGGTTAATGAGCAGTTCTTC. Translated: CASSVGTSGVNEQFF.

This clone was counted once. This chain joins TRBV13 and TRBJ2-4; D unresolved. The length of the CDR3 is 16 residues. V shed 5 bases and J shed 0 bases, with 14 bases lying between them. Germline CDR1 is PRHDT and CDR2 is FYEKMQ (reference sequence). As DNA, the CDR3 is TGTGCCAGCAGCCCGCCCCGGTGGGAAGCCAAAAACATTCAGTACTTC. Translation gives CASSPPRWEAKNIQYF. Variable domain in full (rest from reference TRBV13 and TRBJ2-4): AAGVIQSPRHLIKEKRETATLKCYPIPRHDTVYWYQQGPGQDPQFLISFYEKMQSDKGSIPDRFSAQQFSDYHSELNMSSLELGDSALYFCASSPPRWEAKNIQYFGAGTRLSVL.

The chain couples TRBV9 to TRBJ2-5, with TRBD2 matching 8 bases. Germline-derived CDR1 and CDR2 are SGDLS and YYNGEE. This CDR3 is 15 amino acids long. Germline trimming cut 2 bases from V and 4 bases from J; bases unmatched to any gene: 7. The CDR3 here is CASSVSSGSGETQYF. The CDR3 bases are TGTGCCAGCAGCGTTTCCAGCGGGAGTGGAGAGACCCAGTACTTC.

This clone came up a few times. The gene calls are TRBV11-3 and TRBJ1-1; no clear D gene. Germline values: CDR1 SGHNT, CDR2 YENEEA. There are 14 residues in the CDR3. Deletions cut 7 bases from V and 5 bases from J, with 17 bases between. CDR3 sequence (DNA): TGTGCCAGCACCCCTCCCGTTCCATGGACTGAAGCTTTCTTT. Its translation: CASTPPVPWTEAFF.

The V gene is TRBV28, the J gene TRBJ2-1; 14 bases line up with TRBD2. Per germline, CDR1 MDHEN and CDR2 SYDVKM. V dropped 2 bases and J dropped 7; count of bases not matched to a gene: 16. This CDR3 comprises 20 residues. The CDR3 is CASSLDFYRGLAGALNEQFF. The CDR3 DNA reads as TGTGCCAGCAGTTTAGATTTTTATCGGGGACTAGCGGGAGCTCTGAATGAGCAGTTCTTC.

This clone was picked up a small number of times. This chain links TRBV11-2 with TRBJ1-2; D unresolved. V gave up 6 bases and J gave up 0 bases, with 5 bases separating them. Germline V gene lookup returns CDR1 SGHAT and CDR2 FQNNGV. The CDR3 loop spans 12 amino acids. CDR3 in amino acids: CASSFTNYGYTF. For the CDR3, the DNA is TGTGCCAGCAGTTTCACTAACTATGGCTACACCTTC.

The V gene is TRBV7-8, the J gene TRBJ2-1; D ambiguous. V lost 3 bases and J lost 6, with 6 bases in between. Per the germline V gene, CDR1 is SGHVS and CDR2 is FQNEAQ. This CDR3 has 12 residues. The CDR3 nucleotides are TGTGCCAGCAGCTTGGGCGCCAATGAGCAGTTCTTC. This translates into CASSLGANEQFF.

This clone was recorded once. The rearrangement links TRBV28 to TRBJ2-3; 7 bases map to TRBD1. The CDR3 covers 14 residues. Trimming took 10 bases from V and 2 from J; bases not matched to a gene: 9. Germline loops: CDR1 MDHEN, CDR2 SYDVKM. This CDR3 is CATTKGTVTDTQYF. The CDR3 bases are TGTGCCACCACCAAGGGGACAGTCACAGATACGCAGTATTTT.

The V gene is TRBV18, the J gene TRBJ1-2, with D maybe TRBD1 (5 bases). Trimming removed 3 bases at V and 3 bases at J, with 17 bases between. Germline values: CDR1 KGHSH, CDR2 LQKENI. This CDR3 has 16 amino acids. The CDR3 nucleotides read TGTGCCAGCTCACCGTTGCCGGGGGGGGACCACTATGGCTACACCTTC. Its protein product is CASSPLPGGDHYGYTF.

In this sample, this clone turned up a few times. The J gene is TRBJ1-3, the V gene TRBV11-1; no definite D call. The ends were cut back, 8 bases at V and 4 bases at J, with 12 bases in the middle. The CDR3 has 13 residues. Germline V gene lookup returns CDR1 SGHAT and CDR2 FQDESV (reference sequence). The CDR3 nucleotides are TGTGCCAGCGCCCAACCGGGAGGAAACACCATATATTTT. Translating it yields CASAQPGGNTIYF.

This clone was counted a single time. This rearrangement joins TRBV5-5 to TRBJ1-1; no clear D gene. V gave up 4 bases and J gave up 3 bases, with 10 bases separating them. Germline V gene lookup returns CDR1 SGHKS and CDR2 YYEKEE (reference sequence). The CDR3 is made up of 13 amino acids. CDR3 sequence: CASSVDVYTEAFF. For the CDR3, the DNA is TGTGCCAGCAGCGTGGACGTTTACACTGAAGCTTTCTTT.